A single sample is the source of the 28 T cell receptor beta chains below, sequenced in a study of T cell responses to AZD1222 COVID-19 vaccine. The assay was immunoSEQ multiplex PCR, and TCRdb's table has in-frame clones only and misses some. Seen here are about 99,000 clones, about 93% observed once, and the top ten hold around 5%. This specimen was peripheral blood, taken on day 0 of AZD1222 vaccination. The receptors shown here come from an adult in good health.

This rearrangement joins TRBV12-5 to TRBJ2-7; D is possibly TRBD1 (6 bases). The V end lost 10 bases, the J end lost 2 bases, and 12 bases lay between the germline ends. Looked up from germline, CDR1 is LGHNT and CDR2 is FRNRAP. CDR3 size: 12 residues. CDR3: CATARDTYEQYF. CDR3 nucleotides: TGTGCTACCGCCCGGGACACCTACGAGCAGTACTTC.

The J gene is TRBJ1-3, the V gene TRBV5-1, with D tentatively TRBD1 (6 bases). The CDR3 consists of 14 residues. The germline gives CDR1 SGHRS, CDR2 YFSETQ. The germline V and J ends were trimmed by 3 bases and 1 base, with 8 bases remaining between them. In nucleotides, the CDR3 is TGCGCCAGCAGCTGGGGGACATCTGGAAACACCATATATTTT. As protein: CASSWGTSGNTIYF.

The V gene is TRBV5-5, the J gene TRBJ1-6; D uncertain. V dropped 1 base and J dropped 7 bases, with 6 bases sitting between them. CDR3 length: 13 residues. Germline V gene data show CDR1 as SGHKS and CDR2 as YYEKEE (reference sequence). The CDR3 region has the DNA TGTGCCAGCAGCTTGCCCAGGAATTCACCCCTCCACTTT. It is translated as CASSLPRNSPLHF.

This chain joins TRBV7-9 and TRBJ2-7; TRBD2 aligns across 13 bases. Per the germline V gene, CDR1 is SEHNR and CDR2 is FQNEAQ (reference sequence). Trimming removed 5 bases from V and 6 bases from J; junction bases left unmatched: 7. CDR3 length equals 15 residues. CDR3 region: CASSRTSGSLSEQYF. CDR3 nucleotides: TGTGCCAGCAGCCGGACTAGCGGGAGCCTCTCCGAGCAGTACTTC.

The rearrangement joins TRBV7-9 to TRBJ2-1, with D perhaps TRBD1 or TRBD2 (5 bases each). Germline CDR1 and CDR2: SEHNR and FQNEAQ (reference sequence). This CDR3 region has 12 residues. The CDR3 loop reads CAGGDGYNEQFF. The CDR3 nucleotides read TGTGCGGGTGGGGACGGCTACAATGAGCAGTTCTTC. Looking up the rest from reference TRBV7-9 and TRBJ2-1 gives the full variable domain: DTGVSQNPRHKITKRGQNVTFRCDPISEHNRLYWYRQTLGQGPEFLTYFQNEAQLEKSRLLSDRFSAERPKGSFSTLEIQRTEQGDSAMYLCAGGDGYNEQFFGPGTRLTVL.

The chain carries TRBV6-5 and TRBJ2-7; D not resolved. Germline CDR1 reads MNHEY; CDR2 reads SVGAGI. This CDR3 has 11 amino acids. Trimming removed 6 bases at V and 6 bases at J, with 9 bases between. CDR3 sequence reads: CASRALGEQYF. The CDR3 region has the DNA TGTGCCAGCAGGGCCTTGGGCGAGCAGTACTTC.

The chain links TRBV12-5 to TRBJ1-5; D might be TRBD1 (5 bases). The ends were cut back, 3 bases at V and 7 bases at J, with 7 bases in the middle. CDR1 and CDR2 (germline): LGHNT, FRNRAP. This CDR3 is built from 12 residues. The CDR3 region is CASGFGGQPQHF. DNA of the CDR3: TGTGCTAGTGGTTTTGGGGGACAGCCCCAGCATTTT.

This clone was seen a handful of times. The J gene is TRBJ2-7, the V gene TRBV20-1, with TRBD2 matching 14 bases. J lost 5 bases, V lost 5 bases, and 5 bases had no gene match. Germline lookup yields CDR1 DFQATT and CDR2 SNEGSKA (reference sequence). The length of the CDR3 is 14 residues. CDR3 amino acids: CSAGGTSGSDEQYF. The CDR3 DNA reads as TGCAGTGCTGGTGGGACTAGCGGGAGCGACGAGCAGTACTTC.

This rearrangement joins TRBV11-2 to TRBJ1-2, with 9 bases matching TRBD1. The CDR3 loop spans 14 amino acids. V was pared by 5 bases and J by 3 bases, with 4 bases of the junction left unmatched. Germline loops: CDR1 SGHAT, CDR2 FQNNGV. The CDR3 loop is CASSTRQGDYGYTF. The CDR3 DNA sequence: TGTGCCAGCAGCACCCGACAGGGGGACTATGGCTACACCTTC.

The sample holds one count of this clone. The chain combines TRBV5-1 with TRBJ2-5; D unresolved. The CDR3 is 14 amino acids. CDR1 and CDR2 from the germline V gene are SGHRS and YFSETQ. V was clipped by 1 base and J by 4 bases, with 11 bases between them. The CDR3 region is CASSLSSSRETQYF. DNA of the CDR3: TGCGCCAGCAGCTTGTCTTCATCAAGAGAGACCCAGTACTTC. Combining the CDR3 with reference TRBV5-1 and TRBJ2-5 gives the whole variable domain KAGVTQTPRYLIKTRGQQVTLSCSPISGHRSVSWYQQTPGQGLQFLFEYFSETQRNKGNFPGRFSGRQFSNSRSEMNVSTLELGDSALYLCASSLSSSRETQYFGPGTRLLVL.

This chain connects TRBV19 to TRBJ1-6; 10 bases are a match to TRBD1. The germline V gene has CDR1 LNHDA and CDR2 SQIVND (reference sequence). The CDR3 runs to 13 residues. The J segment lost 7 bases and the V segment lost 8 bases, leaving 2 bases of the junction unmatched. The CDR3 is CASGTGENSPLHF. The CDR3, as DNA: TGTGCCAGTGGGACAGGGGAGAATTCACCCCTCCACTTT.

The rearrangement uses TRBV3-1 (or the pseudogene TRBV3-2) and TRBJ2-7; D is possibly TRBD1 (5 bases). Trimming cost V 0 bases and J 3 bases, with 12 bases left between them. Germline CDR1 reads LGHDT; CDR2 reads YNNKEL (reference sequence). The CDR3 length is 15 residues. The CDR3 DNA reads TGTGCCAGCAGCCAAGAAGGGCAGGGTGTCTACGAGCAGTACTTC. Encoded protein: CASSQEGQGVYEQYF.

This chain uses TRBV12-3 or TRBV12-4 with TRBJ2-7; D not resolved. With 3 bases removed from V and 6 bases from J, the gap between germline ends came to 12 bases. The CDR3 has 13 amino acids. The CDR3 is CASSFLGKSEQYF. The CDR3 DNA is TGTGCCAGCAGTTTTTTGGGGAAATCCGAGCAGTACTTC.

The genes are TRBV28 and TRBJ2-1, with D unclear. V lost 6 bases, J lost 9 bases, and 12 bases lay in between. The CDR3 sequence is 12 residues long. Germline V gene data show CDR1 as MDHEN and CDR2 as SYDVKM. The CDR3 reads CASRYQSSEQFF. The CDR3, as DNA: TGTGCCAGCAGATACCAGAGCAGTGAGCAGTTCTTC.

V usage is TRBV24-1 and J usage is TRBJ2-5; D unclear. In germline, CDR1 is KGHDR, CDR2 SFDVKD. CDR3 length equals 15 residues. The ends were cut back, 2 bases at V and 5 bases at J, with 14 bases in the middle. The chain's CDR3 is CATSDSLRAGETQYF. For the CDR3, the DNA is TGTGCCACCAGTGATTCCCTTAGGGCTGGGGAGACCCAGTACTTC.

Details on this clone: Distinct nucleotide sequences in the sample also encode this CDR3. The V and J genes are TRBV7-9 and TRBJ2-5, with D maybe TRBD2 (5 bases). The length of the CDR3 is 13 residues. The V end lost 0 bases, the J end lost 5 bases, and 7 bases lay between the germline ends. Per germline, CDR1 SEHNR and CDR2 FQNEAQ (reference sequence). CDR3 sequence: CASSLAGGETQYF. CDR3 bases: TGTGCCAGCAGCTTAGCGGGCGGGGAGACCCAGTACTTC.

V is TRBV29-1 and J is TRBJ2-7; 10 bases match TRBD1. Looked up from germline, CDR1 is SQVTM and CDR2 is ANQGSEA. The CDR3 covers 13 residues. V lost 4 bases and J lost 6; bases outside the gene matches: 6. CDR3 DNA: TGCAGCGTTGGGGGCGGGACAGGGGTCGAGCAGTACTTC. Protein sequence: CSVGGGTGVEQYF.

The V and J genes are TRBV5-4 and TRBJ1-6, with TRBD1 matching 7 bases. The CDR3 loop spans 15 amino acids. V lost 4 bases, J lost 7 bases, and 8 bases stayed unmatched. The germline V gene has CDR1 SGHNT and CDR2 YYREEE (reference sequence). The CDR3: CASSPFTGANSPLHF. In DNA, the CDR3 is TGTGCCAGCAGCCCTTTCACAGGGGCAAATTCACCCCTCCACTTT.

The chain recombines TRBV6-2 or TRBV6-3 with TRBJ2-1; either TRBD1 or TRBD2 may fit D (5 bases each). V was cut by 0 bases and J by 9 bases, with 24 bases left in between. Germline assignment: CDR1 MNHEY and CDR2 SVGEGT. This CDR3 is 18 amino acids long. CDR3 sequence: CASSYSRNPGSRGSEQFF. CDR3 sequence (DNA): TGTGCCAGCAGTTACTCCAGAAACCCGGGGAGTAGGGGCAGTGAGCAGTTCTTC.

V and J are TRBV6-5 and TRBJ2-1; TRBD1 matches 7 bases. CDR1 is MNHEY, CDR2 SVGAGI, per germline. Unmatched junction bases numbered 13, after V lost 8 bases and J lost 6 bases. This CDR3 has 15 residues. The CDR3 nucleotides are TGTGCCAGCGTTAGGACAGGCCAGATTCCCAATGAGCAGTTCTTC. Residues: CASVRTGQIPNEQFF.

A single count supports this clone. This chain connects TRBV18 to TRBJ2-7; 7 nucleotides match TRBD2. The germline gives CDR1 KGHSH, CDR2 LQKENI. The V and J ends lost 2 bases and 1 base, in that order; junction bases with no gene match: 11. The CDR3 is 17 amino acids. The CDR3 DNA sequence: TGTGCCAGCTCACCAAACCGGCTTCAGCGGGGATCCTACGAGCAGTACTTC. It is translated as CASSPNRLQRGSYEQYF.

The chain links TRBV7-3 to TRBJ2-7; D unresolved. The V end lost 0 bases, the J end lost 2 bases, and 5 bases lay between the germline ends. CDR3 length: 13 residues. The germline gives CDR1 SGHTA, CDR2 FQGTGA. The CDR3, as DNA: TGTGCCAGCAGCTTAACTGCAACCTACGAGCAGTACTTC. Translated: CASSLTATYEQYF.

In nucleotides, the CDR3 is TGTGCCAGCAGTCAGTCCCGGGACTCTAGCTCCTACAATGAGCAGTTCTTC. It translates to CASSQSRDSSSYNEQFF. The chain couples TRBV3-1 (or the pseudogene TRBV3-2) to TRBJ2-1; TRBD2 is a possible D gene (6 bases). Trimming took 6 bases from V and 0 from J, leaving 18 bases between them. The CDR3 is 17 residues long. CDR1 is LGHDT, CDR2 YNNKEL, per germline (reference sequence).

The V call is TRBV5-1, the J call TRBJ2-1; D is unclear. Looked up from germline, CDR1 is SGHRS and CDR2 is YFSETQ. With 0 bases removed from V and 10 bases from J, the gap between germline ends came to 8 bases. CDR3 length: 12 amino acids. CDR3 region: CASSLGSSEQFF. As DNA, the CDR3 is TGCGCCAGCAGCTTGGGATCCAGCGAGCAGTTCTTC.

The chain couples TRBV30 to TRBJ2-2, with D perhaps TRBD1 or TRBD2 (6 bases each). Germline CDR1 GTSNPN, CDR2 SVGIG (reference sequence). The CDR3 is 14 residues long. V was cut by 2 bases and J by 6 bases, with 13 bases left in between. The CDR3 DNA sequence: TGTGCCTGGAGTCCGGGGGCGCTGGCCGGGGAGCTGTTTTTT. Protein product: CAWSPGALAGELFF. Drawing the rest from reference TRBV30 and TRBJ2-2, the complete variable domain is SQTIHQWPATLVQPVGSPLSLECTVEGTSNPNLYWYRQAAGRGLQLLFYSVGIGQISSEVPQNLSASRPQDRQFILSSKKLLLSDSGFYLCAWSPGALAGELFFGEGSRLTVL.

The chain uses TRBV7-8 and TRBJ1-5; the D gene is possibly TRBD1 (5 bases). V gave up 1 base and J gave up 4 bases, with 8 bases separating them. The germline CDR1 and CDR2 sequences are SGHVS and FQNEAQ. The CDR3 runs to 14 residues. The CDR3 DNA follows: TGTGCCAGCAGCTTAGGCAGGGAAAATCAGCCCCAGCATTTT. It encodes CASSLGRENQPQHF.

The CDR3 bases are TGTGCCAGCACTGCCGGGCTTAACCAAGAGACCCAGTACTTC. Translating it yields CASTAGLNQETQYF. The chain has TRBV6-7 and TRBJ2-5, with D unresolved. Being an ORF, TRBV6-7 has a function that is uncertain. Trimming left V 7 bases short and J 0 bases short, with 12 bases between. This CDR3 is built from 14 residues.

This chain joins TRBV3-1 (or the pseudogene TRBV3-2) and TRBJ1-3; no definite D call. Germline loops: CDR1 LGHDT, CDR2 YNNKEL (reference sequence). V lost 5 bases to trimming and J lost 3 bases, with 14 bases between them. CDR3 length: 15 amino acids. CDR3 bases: TGTGCCAGCAGCACGATTATGGACGGTGGAAACACCATATATTTT. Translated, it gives CASSTIMDGGNTIYF.